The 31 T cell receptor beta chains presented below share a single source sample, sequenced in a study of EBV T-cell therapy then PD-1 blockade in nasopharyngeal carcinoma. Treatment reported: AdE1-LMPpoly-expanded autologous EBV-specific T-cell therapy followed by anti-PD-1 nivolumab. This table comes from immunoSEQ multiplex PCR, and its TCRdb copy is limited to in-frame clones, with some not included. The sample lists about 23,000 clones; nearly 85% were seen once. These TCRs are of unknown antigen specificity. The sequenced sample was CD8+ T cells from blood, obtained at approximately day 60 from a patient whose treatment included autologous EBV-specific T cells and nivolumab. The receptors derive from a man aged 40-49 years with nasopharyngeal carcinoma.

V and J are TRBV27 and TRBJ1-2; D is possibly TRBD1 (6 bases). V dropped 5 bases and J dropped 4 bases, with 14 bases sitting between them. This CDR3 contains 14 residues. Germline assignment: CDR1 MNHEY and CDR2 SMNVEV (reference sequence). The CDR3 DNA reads TGTGCCAGCAGTGGGAAAAACAGGGCCTATGGCTACACCTTC. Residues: CASSGKNRAYGYTF.

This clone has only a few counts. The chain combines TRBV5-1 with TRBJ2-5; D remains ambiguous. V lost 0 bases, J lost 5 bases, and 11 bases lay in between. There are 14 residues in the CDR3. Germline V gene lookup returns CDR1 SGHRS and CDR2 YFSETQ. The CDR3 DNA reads TGCGCCAGCAGCTTGGAAGTCTTACGGGAGACCCAGTACTTC. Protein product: CASSLEVLRETQYF.

The CDR3 nucleotides are TGCGCCAGCAGCCGAACCTGGGGGGGGTTCGGTGGCTCCTACAATGAGCAGTTCTTC. Translated, it gives CASSRTWGGFGGSYNEQFF. The chain has TRBV4-1 and TRBJ2-1; TRBD2 matches 7 bases. With 4 bases clipped from V and 0 bases from J, the junction kept 15 bases outside the gene matches. CDR3 length: 19 amino acids. Looked up from germline, CDR1 is MGHRA and CDR2 is YSYEKL.

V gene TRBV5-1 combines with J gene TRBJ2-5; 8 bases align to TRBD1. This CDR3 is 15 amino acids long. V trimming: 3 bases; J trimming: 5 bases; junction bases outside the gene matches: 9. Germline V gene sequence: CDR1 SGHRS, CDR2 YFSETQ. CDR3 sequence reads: CASSSGQASGETQYF. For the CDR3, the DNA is TGCGCCAGCAGCTCGGGACAGGCATCGGGGGAGACCCAGTACTTC.

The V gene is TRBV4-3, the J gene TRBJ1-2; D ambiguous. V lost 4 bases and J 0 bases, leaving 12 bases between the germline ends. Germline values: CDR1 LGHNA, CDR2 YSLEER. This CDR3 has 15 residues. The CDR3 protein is CASSPREASNYGYTF. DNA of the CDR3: TGCGCCAGCAGCCCCCGGGAGGCTTCTAACTATGGCTACACCTTC.

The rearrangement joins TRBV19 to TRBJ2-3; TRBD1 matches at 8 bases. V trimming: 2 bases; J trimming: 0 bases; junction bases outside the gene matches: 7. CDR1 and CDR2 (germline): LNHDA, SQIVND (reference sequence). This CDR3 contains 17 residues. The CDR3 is CASSIFQGAPSTDTQYF. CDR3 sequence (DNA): TGTGCCAGTAGTATATTTCAGGGGGCTCCGAGCACAGATACGCAGTATTTT. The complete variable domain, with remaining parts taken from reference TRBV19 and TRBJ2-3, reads DGGITQSPKYLFRKEGQNVTLSCEQNLNHDAMYWYRQDPGQGLRLIYYSQIVNDFQKGDIAEGYSVSREKKESFPLTVTSAQKNPTAFYLCASSIFQGAPSTDTQYFGPGTRLTVL.

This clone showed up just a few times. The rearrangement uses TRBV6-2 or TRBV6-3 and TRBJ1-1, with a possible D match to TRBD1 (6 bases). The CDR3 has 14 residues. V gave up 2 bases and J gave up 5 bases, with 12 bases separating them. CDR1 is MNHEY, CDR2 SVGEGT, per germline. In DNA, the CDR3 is TGTGCCAGCAGTTACGATTCAGGGGTAACTGAAGCTTTCTTT. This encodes CASSYDSGVTEAFF.

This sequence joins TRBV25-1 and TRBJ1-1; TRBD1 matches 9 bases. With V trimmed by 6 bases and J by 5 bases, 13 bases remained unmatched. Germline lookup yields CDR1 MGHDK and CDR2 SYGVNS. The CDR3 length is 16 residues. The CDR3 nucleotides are TGTGCCAGCAGCGGCACAGGGGGCGGAGAAGGGACTGAAGCTTTCTTT. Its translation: CASSGTGGGEGTEAFF. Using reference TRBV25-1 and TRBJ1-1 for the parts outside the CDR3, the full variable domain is EADIYQTPRYLVIGTGKKITLECSQTMGHDKMYWYQQDPGMELHLIHYSYGVNSTEKGDLSSESTVSRIRTEHFPLTLESARPSHTSQYLCASSGTGGGEGTEAFFGQGTRLTVV.

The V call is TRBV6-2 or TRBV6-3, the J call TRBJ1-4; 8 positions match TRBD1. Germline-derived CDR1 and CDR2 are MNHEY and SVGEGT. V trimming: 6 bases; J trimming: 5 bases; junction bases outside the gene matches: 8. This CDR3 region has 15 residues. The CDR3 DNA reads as TGTGCCAGCAGCTCCGCAGGGGGCCTCAATGAAAAACTGTTTTTT. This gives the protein CASSSAGGLNEKLFF.

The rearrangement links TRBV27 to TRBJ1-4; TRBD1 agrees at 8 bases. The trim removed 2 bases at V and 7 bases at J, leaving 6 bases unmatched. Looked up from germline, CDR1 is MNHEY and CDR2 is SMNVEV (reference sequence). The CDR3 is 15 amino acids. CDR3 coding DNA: TGTGCCAGCAGTTTAGTTGTCCAGGGGGCTGAAAAACTGTTTTTT. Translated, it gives CASSLVVQGAEKLFF.

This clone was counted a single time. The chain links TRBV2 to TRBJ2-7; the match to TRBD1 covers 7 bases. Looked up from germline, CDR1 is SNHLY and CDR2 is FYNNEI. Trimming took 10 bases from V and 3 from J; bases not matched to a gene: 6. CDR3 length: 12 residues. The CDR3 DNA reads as TGTGCCATCGTGGGACAGTACTACGAGCAGTACTTC. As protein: CAIVGQYYEQYF. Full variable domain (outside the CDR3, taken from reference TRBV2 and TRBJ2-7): EPEVTQTPSHQVTQMGQEVILRCVPISNHLYFYWYRQILGQKVEFLVSFYNNEISEKSEIFDDQFSVERPDGSNFTLKIRSTKLEDSAMYFCAIVGQYYEQYFGPGTRLTVT.

The CDR3 is CASSVGLADTDTQYF. CDR3 bases: TGTGCCAGCAGCGTCGGACTAGCCGACACAGATACGCAGTATTTT. The chain joins TRBV9 to TRBJ2-3, with 8 nucleotides matching TRBD2. This CDR3 contains 15 residues. J gave up 2 bases and V 2 bases, and 4 bases lay outside the gene matches. Per germline, CDR1 SGDLS and CDR2 YYNGEE.

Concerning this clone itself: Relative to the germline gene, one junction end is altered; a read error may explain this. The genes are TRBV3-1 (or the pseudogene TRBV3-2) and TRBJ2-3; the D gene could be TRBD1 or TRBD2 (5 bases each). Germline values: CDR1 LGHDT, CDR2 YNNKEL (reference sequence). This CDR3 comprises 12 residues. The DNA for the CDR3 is TGTGCCAGCAGCCACTCTAAACGGGACCTGACGTTT. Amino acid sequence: CASSHSKRDLTF.

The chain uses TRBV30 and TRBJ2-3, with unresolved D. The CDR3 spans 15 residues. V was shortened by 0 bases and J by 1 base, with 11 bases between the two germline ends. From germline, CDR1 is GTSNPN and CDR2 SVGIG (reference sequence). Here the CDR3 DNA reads TGTGCCTGGAGTGTACCCAGCTCTGGCACAGATACGCAGTATTTT. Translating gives CAWSVPSSGTDTQYF. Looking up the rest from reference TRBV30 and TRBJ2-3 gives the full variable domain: SQTIHQWPATLVQPVGSPLSLECTVEGTSNPNLYWYRQAAGRGLQLLFYSVGIGQISSEVPQNLSASRPQDRQFILSSKKLLLSDSGFYLCAWSVPSSGTDTQYFGPGTRLTVL.

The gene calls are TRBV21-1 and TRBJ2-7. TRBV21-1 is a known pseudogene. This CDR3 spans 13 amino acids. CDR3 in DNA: TGTGCCAGCAGCCCCAGGGCCCAGGCGGGTCGGTACTTC. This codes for CASSPRAQAGRYF.

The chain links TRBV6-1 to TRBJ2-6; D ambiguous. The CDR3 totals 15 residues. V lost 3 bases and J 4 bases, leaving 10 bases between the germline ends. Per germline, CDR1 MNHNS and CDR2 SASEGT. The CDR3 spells CASSDTLEGANVLTF. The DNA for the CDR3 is TGTGCCAGCAGTGATACCCTAGAGGGGGCCAACGTCCTGACTTTC.

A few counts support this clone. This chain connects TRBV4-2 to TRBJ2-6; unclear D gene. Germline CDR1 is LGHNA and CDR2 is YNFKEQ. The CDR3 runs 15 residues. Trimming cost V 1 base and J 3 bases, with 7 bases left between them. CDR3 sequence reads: CASSQGLDGANVLTF. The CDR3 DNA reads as TGTGCCAGCAGCCAAGGACTCGATGGGGCCAACGTCCTGACTTTC.

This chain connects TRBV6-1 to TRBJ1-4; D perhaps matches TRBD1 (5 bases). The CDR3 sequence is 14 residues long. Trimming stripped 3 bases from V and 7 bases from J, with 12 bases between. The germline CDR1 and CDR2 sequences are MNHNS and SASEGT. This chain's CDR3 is CASSEGGESEKLFF. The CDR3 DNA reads TGTGCCAGCAGTGAGGGGGGGGAGAGTGAAAAACTGTTTTTT.

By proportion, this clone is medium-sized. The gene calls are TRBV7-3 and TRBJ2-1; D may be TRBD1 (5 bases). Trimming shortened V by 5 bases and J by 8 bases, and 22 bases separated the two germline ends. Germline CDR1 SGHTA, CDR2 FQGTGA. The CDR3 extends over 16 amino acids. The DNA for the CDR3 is TGTGCCAGCAGCCCTGGGGCCCTCCCCGGGTGGGATGAGCAGTTCTTC. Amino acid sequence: CASSPGALPGWDEQFF. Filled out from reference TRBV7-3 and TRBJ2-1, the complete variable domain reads GAGVSQTPSNKVTEKGKYVELRCDPISGHTALYWYRQSLGQGPEFLIYFQGTGAADDSGLPNDRFFAVRPEGSVSTLKIQRTERGDSAVYLCASSPGALPGWDEQFFGPGTRLTVL.

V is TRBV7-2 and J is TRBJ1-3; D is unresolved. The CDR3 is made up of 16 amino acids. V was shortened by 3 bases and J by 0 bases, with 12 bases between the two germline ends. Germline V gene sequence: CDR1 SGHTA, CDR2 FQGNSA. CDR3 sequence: CASSLFPQLSGNTIYF. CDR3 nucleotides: TGTGCCAGCAGCTTGTTTCCCCAGCTCTCTGGAAACACCATATATTTT.

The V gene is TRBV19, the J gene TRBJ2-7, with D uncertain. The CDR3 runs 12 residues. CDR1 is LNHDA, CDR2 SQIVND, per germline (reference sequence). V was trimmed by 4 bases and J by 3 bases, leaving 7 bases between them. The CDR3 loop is CASSSPIYEQYF. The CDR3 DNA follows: TGTGCCAGTAGTAGCCCGATCTACGAGCAGTACTTC.

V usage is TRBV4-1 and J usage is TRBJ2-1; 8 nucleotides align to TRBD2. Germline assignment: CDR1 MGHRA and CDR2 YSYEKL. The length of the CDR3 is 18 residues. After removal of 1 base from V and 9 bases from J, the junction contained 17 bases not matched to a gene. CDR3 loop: CASSQGPGRGGGGGEQFF. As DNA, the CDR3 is TGCGCCAGCAGCCAAGGCCCCGGGAGGGGAGGCGGAGGTGGTGAGCAGTTCTTC.

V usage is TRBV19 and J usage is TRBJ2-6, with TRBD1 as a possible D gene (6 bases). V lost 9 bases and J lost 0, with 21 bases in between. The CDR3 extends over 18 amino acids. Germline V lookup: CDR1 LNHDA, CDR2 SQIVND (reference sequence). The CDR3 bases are TGTGCCAGCGAAATGACAGGCTCACCTAGCTCTGGGGCCAACGTCCTGACTTTC. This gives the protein CASEMTGSPSSGANVLTF.

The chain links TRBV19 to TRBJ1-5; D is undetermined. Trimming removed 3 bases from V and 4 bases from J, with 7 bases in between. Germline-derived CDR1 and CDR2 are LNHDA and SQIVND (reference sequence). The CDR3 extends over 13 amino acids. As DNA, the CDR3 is TGTGCCAGTAGTATCTGGCAGAATCAGCCCCAGCATTTT. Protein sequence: CASSIWQNQPQHF.

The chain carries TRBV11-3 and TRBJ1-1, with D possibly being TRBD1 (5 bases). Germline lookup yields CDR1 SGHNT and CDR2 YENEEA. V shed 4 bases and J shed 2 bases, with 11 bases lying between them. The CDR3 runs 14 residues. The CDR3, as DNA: TGTGCCAGCAGCTATCAGGGTGGAAACACTGAAGCTTTCTTT. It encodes CASSYQGGNTEAFF.

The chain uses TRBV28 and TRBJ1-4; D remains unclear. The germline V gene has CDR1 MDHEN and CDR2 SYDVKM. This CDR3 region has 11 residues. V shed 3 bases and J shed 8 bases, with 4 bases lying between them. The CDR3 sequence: CASSFFEKLFF. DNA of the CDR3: TGTGCCAGCAGTTTTTTCGAAAAACTGTTTTTT.

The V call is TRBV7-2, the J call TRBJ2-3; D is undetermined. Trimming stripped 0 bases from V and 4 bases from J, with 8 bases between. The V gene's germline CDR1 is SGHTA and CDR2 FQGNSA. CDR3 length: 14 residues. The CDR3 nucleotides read TGTGCCAGCAGCTTAGCAGGCAGAGCAGATACGCAGTATTTT. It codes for CASSLAGRADTQYF.

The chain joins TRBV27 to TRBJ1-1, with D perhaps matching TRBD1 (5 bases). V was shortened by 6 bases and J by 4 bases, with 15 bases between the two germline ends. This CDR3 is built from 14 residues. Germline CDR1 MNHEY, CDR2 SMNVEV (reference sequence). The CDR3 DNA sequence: TGTGCCAGCAGCTCCTTTGGGGGAGCCACTGAAGCTTTCTTT. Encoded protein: CASSSFGGATEAFF.

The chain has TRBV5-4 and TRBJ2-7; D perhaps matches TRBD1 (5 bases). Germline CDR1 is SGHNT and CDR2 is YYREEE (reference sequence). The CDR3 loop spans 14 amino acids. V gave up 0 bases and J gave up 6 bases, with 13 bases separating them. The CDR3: CASSLGGTLGEQYF. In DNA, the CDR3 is TGTGCCAGCAGCTTGGGGGGCACCCTCGGCGAGCAGTACTTC.

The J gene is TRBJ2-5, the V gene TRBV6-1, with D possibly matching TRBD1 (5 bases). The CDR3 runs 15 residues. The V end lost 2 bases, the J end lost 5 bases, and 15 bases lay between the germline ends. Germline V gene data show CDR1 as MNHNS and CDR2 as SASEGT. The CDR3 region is CASSEIGRARETQYF. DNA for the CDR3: TGTGCCAGCAGTGAAATCGGCAGGGCCCGGGAGACCCAGTACTTC.

The CDR3 nucleotides read TGCGCCAGCAGCTTGGCCACGGGGGACAGGGGTTACAATGAGCAGTTCTTC. This codes for CASSLATGDRGYNEQFF. This sequence joins TRBV5-1 and TRBJ2-1, with 10 nucleotides matching TRBD1. This CDR3 comprises 17 residues. Germline CDR1 is SGHRS and CDR2 is YFSETQ. V lost 0 bases, J lost 4 bases, and 7 bases stayed unmatched. Drawing the rest from reference TRBV5-1 and TRBJ2-1, the complete variable domain is KAGVTQTPRYLIKTRGQQVTLSCSPISGHRSVSWYQQTPGQGLQFLFEYFSETQRNKGNFPGRFSGRQFSNSRSEMNVSTLELGDSALYLCASSLATGDRGYNEQFFGPGTRLTVL.